This TCR beta chain was recovered during a study of blood T cell repertoires in COVID-19. Study-wide background: Sources were T cells, B-cell-depleted T cells, or PBMCs; the material itself was cDNA or gDNA.

Trimming took off 0 bases at V and 2 bases at J, with 12 bases between the two ends. CDR1 is SGDLS and CDR2 is YYNGEE in the germline V gene. The CDR3 runs to 15 residues. With regard to this clone: At the DNA level, this CDR3 is encoded by other sequences in the same sample as well.

Here immunoSEQ multiplex PCR was the method, and the copy in TCRdb shows in-frame clones only, minus some. The repertoire holds 45,000 to 60,000 clones, with roughly 80% as singletons. This chain links TRBV9 with TRBJ2-7, with D possibly TRBD2 on 6 matching bases. The specimen was peripheral blood. The sequence was obtained from a human donor with acute or convalescent COVID-19. The donor label of this sample is uncertain. The CDR3 bases are TGTGCCAGCAGCGTAGATCTCGGGAGAGCCTACGAGCAGTACTTC. It yields the protein CASSVDLGRAYEQYF.